The 14 T cell receptor beta chains below were found in one sample sequenced in a study of technical replicates of blood from a few donors. Sequencing was performed with immunoSEQ multiplex PCR; in TCRdb, only in-frame clones are kept and a portion is missing. This sample has about 80,000 clones, with around 94% found just once. Material: T cells isolated from PBMCs. The receptors derive from a human donor in good health.

This clone appeared a single time. The genes are TRBV9 and TRBJ1-5, with D possibly being TRBD1 (6 bases). Trimming pared 1 base from V and 1 base from J, leaving 6 bases between. The CDR3 covers 14 residues. Per the germline V gene, CDR1 is SGDLS and CDR2 is YYNGEE. CDR3 region: CASSVQGSNQPQHF. CDR3 DNA: TGTGCCAGCAGCGTACAGGGGAGCAATCAGCCCCAGCATTTT.

The chain has TRBV19 and TRBJ1-1, with TRBD1 matching over 8 bases. CDR1 is LNHDA and CDR2 is SQIVND in the germline V gene (reference sequence). V gave up 3 bases and J gave up 11 bases; unmatched junction bases: 11. The CDR3 is 14 residues long. The CDR3 loop is CASSIPGQALRAFF. The CDR3 DNA reads as TGTGCCAGTAGTATTCCGGGACAGGCCCTGAGGGCTTTCTTT. Drawing the rest from reference TRBV19 and TRBJ1-1, the complete variable domain is DGGITQSPKYLFRKEGQNVTLSCEQNLNHDAMYWYRQDPGQGLRLIYYSQIVNDFQKGDIAEGYSVSREKKESFPLTVTSAQKNPTAFYLCASSIPGQALRAFFGQGTRLTVV.

The chain links TRBV6-1 to TRBJ2-2; TRBD2 agrees at 7 bases. After removal of 5 bases from V and 5 bases from J, the junction contained 8 bases not matched to a gene. CDR1 and CDR2 from the germline V gene are MNHNS and SASEGT. The CDR3 consists of 15 residues. In DNA, the CDR3 is TGTGCCAGCAGTACGGGACTACTTTCAACCGGGGAGCTGTTTTTT. Translated, it gives CASSTGLLSTGELFF.

V and J are TRBV27 and TRBJ1-5; D is undetermined. This CDR3 has 13 amino acids. Trimming took off 4 bases at V and 4 bases at J, with 8 bases between the two ends. CDR1 and CDR2 from the germline V gene are MNHEY and SMNVEV (reference sequence). CDR3 DNA: TGTGCCAGCAGTTGGGCCGAAAATCAGCCCCAGCATTTT. Encoded protein: CASSWAENQPQHF.

The J gene is TRBJ2-3, the V gene TRBV7-9; 8 bases line up with TRBD2. Trimming took 4 bases from V and 4 from J; bases not matched to a gene: 7. This CDR3 is 15 amino acids long. CDR1 and CDR2 (germline): SEHNR, FQNEAQ (reference sequence). CDR3 in amino acids: CASSSRGLAADTQYF. CDR3 coding DNA: TGTGCCAGCAGCTCAAGAGGACTAGCTGCAGATACGCAGTATTTT.

The chain carries TRBV30 and TRBJ1-1, with a possible D match to TRBD1 (6 bases). Trimming took 3 bases from V and 5 from J, leaving 13 bases between them. The CDR3 length is 13 residues. In germline, CDR1 is GTSNPN, CDR2 SVGIG (reference sequence). The CDR3 DNA reads TGTGCCTGGAGCGAGCGGGGGCGTACTGAAGCTTTCTTT. Its protein is CAWSERGRTEAFF.

This clone is a singleton in its sample. This chain joins TRBV1 and TRBJ2-3; no check of the table's D call, TRBD2, against the DNA was made. TRBV1 represents a pseudogene. The CDR3 runs to 13 residues. The DNA for the CDR3 is TGCACCAGCGGGGCGACTAGTTCAGATACGCAGTATTTT. This sequence encodes CTSGATSSDTQYF.

CDR3: CASSSGLAGGLGQFF. The CDR3 DNA sequence: TGTGCCAGCAGCTCGGGACTAGCGGGAGGACTAGGGCAGTTCTTC. This chain uses TRBV7-3 with TRBJ2-1; 15 bases agree with TRBD2. This CDR3 contains 15 residues. Germline V gene lookup returns CDR1 SGHTA and CDR2 FQGTGA. The junction had 7 bases not matched to a gene; V was cut back by 4 bases and J by 12 bases.

The V call is TRBV5-1, the J call TRBJ2-7, with 10 bases lining up with TRBD1. The germline V gene encodes CDR1 SGHRS and CDR2 YFSETQ. The CDR3 runs to 14 residues. V shed 4 bases, J shed 3 bases, and the junction held 4 bases outside the gene matches. The CDR3 DNA follows: TGCGCCAGCAGCCCAGGGACAGGGGACTACGAGCAGTACTTC. Translating it yields CASSPGTGDYEQYF.

In its sample, this clone was seen once. The chain joins TRBV7-2 to TRBJ2-7; 8 positions match TRBD2. This CDR3 contains 16 residues. The V and J ends lost 5 bases and 3 bases, in that order; junction bases with no gene match: 12. Germline V gives CDR1 SGHTA, CDR2 FQGNSA. The CDR3 here is CASSPVSGTTYYEQYF. In DNA form, the CDR3 reads TGTGCCAGCAGCCCCGTTAGCGGGACTACCTACTACGAGCAGTACTTC.

In regard to this clone: It is likely a read error, because the conserved phenylalanine at the end of the CDR3 is missing. No DNA is shown, since the ends of the CDR3 on it are uncertain; the CDR3 is the one TCRdb lists. This chain uses TRBV2 with TRBJ2-7; TRBD1, the D gene given by the table, was not confirmed from the DNA. The CDR3 numbers 10 amino acids, ends counted. Germline-derived CDR1 and CDR2 are SNHLY and FYNNEI. The CDR3 loop reads CASSGGAQGL.

V usage is TRBV28 and J usage is TRBJ2-7; 7 bases are shared with TRBD2. Trimming at V came to 4 bases and at J to 4 bases, leaving 4 bases not matched to a gene. The germline V gene has CDR1 MDHEN and CDR2 SYDVKM. This CDR3 region has 13 residues. CDR3 in amino acids: CASSWKGGYEQYF. DNA for the CDR3: TGTGCCAGCAGTTGGAAGGGAGGGTACGAGCAGTACTTC.

The chain is built from TRBV7-9 and TRBJ1-1; D gene uncertain. Looked up from germline, CDR1 is SEHNR and CDR2 is FQNEAQ (reference sequence). The CDR3 spans 15 residues. Trimming removed 5 bases at V and 1 base at J, with 14 bases between. For the CDR3, the DNA is TGTGCCAGCAGCACCAAGATAGAGCCGAACACTGAAGCTTTCTTT. It yields the protein CASSTKIEPNTEAFF. Drawing the rest from reference TRBV7-9 and TRBJ1-1, the complete variable domain is DTGVSQNPRHKITKRGQNVTFRCDPISEHNRLYWYRQTLGQGPEFLTYFQNEAQLEKSRLLSDRFSAERPKGSFSTLEIQRTEQGDSAMYLCASSTKIEPNTEAFFGQGTRLTVV.

The DNA for the CDR3 is TGCAGCGGGGGACTAGCGGAGCCCACGGATACGCAGTATTTT. Translation gives CSGGLAEPTDTQYF. The chain recombines TRBV29-1 with TRBJ2-3, with 11 positions matching TRBD2. CDR3 size: 14 residues. Per the germline V gene, CDR1 is SQVTM and CDR2 is ANQGSEA. The V gene end was trimmed by 7 bases and the J gene end by 6 bases; junction bases not matched to a gene: 9.